The rows below give T cell receptor beta chains drawn from one sample of a study of T cell responses to AZD1222 COVID-19 vaccine. TCRdb's table, derived via immunoSEQ multiplex PCR, lists solely in-frame clones and lacks some. The table shows about 130,000 clones, with 80% to 95% occurring only once. The sequences come from peripheral blood, collected 28 days after the second AZD1222 dose. These receptors were obtained from an adult who received the AZD1222 COVID-19 vaccine. CDR3s include the opening cysteine and the closing phenylalanine or tryptophan. A D gene is named only where the DNA matches it firmly. Some rows have no size entry. The others give once, few or many, or a class for an expanded clone.

V	J	D	size	DNA	CDR3
TRBV7-9	TRBJ2-7	TRBD2	NA	TGTGCCAGCAGCCTACGGGGGGGCTCCTACGAGCAGTACTTC	CASSLRGGSYEQYF
TRBV5-1	TRBJ2-3	TRBD2	NA	TGCGCCAGCAGCCGGACTAGCGGGACCTCTAGCACAGATACGCAGTATTTT	CASSRTSGTSSTDTQYF
TRBV4-2	TRBJ1-4	NA	once	TGTGCCAGCAGCCCGCCGAAGAGAGGGAATGAAAAACTGTTTTTT	CASSPPKRGNEKLFF
TRBV3-1/TRBV3-2	TRBJ1-2	TRBD1	once	TGTGCCAGCAGCCAAGATGTTATACAGGGGAGCTATGGCTACACCTTC	CASSQDVIQGSYGYTF
TRBV5-1	TRBJ2-1	NA	NA	TGCGCCAGCAGCTTGGACAGGGTCTCCTACAATGAGCAGTTCTTC	CASSLDRVSYNEQFF
TRBV18	TRBJ2-4	NA	NA	TGTGCCAGCTCACCAGGAGGAGGTTCCAAAAACATTCAGTACTTC	CASSPGGGSKNIQYF
TRBV18	TRBJ2-5	NA	NA	TGTGCCAGCTCAAGCGAGGCGGAGACCCAGTACTTC	CASSSEAETQYF
TRBV19	TRBJ2-1	NA	NA	TGTGCCAGTAGTATCGAACTAGGGGTTGAGGGTGAGCAGTTCTTC	CASSIELGVEGEQFF
TRBV27	TRBJ2-3	NA	NA	TGTGCCAGCACCGCCCGGACACCTAGCACAGATACGCAGTATTTT	CASTARTPSTDTQYF
TRBV3-1/TRBV3-2	TRBJ1-1	NA	NA	TGTGCCAGCAGCCAGGTGTTCGGACAGAGACGAAGGAACACTGAAGCTTTCTTT	CASSQVFGQRRRNTEAFF
TRBV30	TRBJ2-1	TRBD2	NA	TGTGCCTCCTCAGCTAGCGGGGGCGCGTCCTACAATGAGCAGTTCTTC	CASSASGGASYNEQFF
TRBV15	TRBJ2-1	NA	NA	TGTGCCACCAGCAGAGATCCCACGGGAACCTACAATGAGCAGTTCTTC	CATSRDPTGTYNEQFF
TRBV6-5	TRBJ1-3	NA	NA	TGTGCCAGCATGACTGGAAACACCATATATTTT	CASMTGNTIYF
TRBV28	TRBJ2-1	NA	NA	TGTGCCAGCAGTTTAGGTCGGGAGCAGTTCTTC	CASSLGREQFF
TRBV19	TRBJ1-5	TRBD1	NA	TGTGCCAGTACAGGAGCCGGGACAGGAGGTCAGCCCCAGCATTTT	CASTGAGTGGQPQHF
TRBV18	TRBJ1-2	NA	NA	TGTGCCAGCTCACCACAGGCGGGGGCGCAAGCTAACTATGGCTACACCTTC	CASSPQAGAQANYGYTF
TRBV28	TRBJ2-1	TRBD2	few	TGTGCCAGCAGTTTAGCGGGAGATATCAATGAGCAGTTCTTC	CASSLAGDINEQFF